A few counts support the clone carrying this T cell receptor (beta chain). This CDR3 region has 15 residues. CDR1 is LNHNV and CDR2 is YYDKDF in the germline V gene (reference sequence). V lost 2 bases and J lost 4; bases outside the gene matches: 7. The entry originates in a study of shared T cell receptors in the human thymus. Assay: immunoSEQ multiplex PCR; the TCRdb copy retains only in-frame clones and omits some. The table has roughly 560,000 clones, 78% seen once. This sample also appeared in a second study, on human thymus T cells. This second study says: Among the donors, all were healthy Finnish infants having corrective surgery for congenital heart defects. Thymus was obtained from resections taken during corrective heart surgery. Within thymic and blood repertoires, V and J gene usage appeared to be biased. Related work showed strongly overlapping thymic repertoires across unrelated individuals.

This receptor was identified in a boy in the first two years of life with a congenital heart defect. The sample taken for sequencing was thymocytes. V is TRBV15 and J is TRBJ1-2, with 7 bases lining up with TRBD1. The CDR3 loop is CATSRYRGEGYGYTF. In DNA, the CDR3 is TGTGCCACCAGCAGATACAGGGGAGAAGGCTATGGCTACACCTTC.